The 24 T cell receptor beta chains below all came from one sample that was sequenced in a study of shared clonotypes between healthy human individuals. Generated by immunoSEQ multiplex PCR, the TCRdb table keeps only in-frame clones and is missing some. The sample shows 2 million to 2.5 million clones, around 95% of them seen only once. Material: naive CD4+ T cells sorted from blood. Subset here: CD45RA+ positively selected. The receptor set was obtained from a man aged 18 to 29 in good health.

The chain employs TRBV5-1 and TRBJ1-1, with 9 nucleotides matching TRBD1. After removal of 3 bases from V and 3 bases from J, the junction contained 6 bases not matched to a gene. The CDR3 runs 15 residues. The germline gives CDR1 SGHRS, CDR2 YFSETQ. The CDR3 reads CASSWGQGLYTEAFF. The DNA for the CDR3 is TGCGCCAGCAGCTGGGGACAGGGCTTGTACACTGAAGCTTTCTTT. The full variable domain, completed using reference TRBV5-1 and TRBJ1-1, is KAGVTQTPRYLIKTRGQQVTLSCSPISGHRSVSWYQQTPGQGLQFLFEYFSETQRNKGNFPGRFSGRQFSNSRSEMNVSTLELGDSALYLCASSWGQGLYTEAFFGQGTRLTVV.

The rearrangement uses TRBV7-2 and TRBJ2-4; no firm D call. CDR1 and CDR2 (germline): SGHTA, FQGNSA. V gave up 1 base and J gave up 0 bases, with 10 bases separating them. The CDR3 covers 16 residues. The CDR3 sequence: CASSLVPTIAKNIQYF. The CDR3 DNA sequence: TGTGCCAGCAGCTTAGTTCCCACGATAGCCAAAAACATTCAGTACTTC.

This clone was recorded once. Different DNA sequences within this sample yield the same CDR3. The chain employs TRBV10-3 and TRBJ2-2; 9 bases match TRBD2. This CDR3 contains 15 residues. Germline V gives CDR1 ENHRY, CDR2 SYGVKD. V shed 3 bases and J 3 bases; nucleotides not matched to a gene: 2. The CDR3 DNA is TGTGCCATCAGTGAAGTAGCGGGAGACACCGGGGAGCTGTTTTTT. Residues: CAISEVAGDTGELFF.

This clone was observed once. The J gene is TRBJ2-3, the V gene TRBV13; 10 bases match TRBD1. V shed 3 bases and J 8 bases; nucleotides not matched to a gene: 5. The length of the CDR3 is 14 residues. The germline V gene has CDR1 PRHDT and CDR2 FYEKMQ (reference sequence). This CDR3 reads CASSFRQGASTQYF. CDR3 bases: TGTGCCAGCAGCTTCCGACAGGGGGCGAGTACGCAGTATTTT. Filled out from reference TRBV13 and TRBJ2-3, the complete variable domain reads AAGVIQSPRHLIKEKRETATLKCYPIPRHDTVYWYQQGPGQDPQFLISFYEKMQSDKGSIPDRFSAQQFSDYHSELNMSSLELGDSALYFCASSFRQGASTQYFGPGTRLTVL.

The gene calls are TRBV11-2 and TRBJ2-1; D perhaps matches TRBD2 (6 bases). The V gene lost 0 bases and the J gene lost 0 bases, with 18 bases spanning the gap. Germline values: CDR1 SGHAT, CDR2 FQNNGV. The CDR3 totals 19 residues. DNA for the CDR3: TGTGCCAGCAGCTTAGATGCTGAGGCGGGGAGAAGCTCCTACAATGAGCAGTTCTTC. Its protein product is CASSLDAEAGRSSYNEQFF. Full variable domain (rest looked up from reference TRBV11-2 and TRBJ2-1): EAGVAQSPRYKIIEKRQSVAFWCNPISGHATLYWYQQILGQGPKLLIQFQNNGVVDDSQLPKDRFSAERLKGVDSTLKIQPAKLEDSAVYLCASSLDAEAGRSSYNEQFFGPGTRLTVL.

The chain couples TRBV10-3 to TRBJ2-3; D is perhaps TRBD1 or TRBD2 (5 bases each). The V and J ends lost 2 bases and 6 bases respectively, with 15 bases between them. The CDR3 extends over 15 amino acids. Germline CDR1 and CDR2: ENHRY and SYGVKD. DNA of the CDR3: TGTGCCATCAGTGAGCGGGCGAGTGGGGGTGATACGCAGTATTTT. Its translation: CAISERASGGDTQYF.

This chain links TRBV10-3 with TRBJ1-6, with D possibly matching TRBD1 (6 bases). The germline V gene has CDR1 ENHRY and CDR2 SYGVKD. CDR3 length: 14 amino acids. Trimming took off 3 bases at V and 7 bases at J, with 10 bases between the two ends. As DNA, the CDR3 is TGTGCCATCAGTGATCAGAGGGGGAATTCACCCCTCCACTTT. It codes for CAISDQRGNSPLHF.

Remarks on this clone: The sample contains more than one DNA sequence encoding this CDR3. J is TRBJ1-3 and V is TRBV6-5, with a weak D call TRBD1 (6 bases). V shed 7 bases and J shed 3 bases, with 13 bases lying between them. The germline V gene encodes CDR1 MNHEY and CDR2 SVGAGI. The CDR3 runs 14 residues. CDR3 bases: TGTGCCAGCACCAGAACAGGGTTTGGAAACACCATATATTTT. As protein: CASTRTGFGNTIYF.

In this sample, this clone turned up once. The rearrangement joins TRBV5-4 to TRBJ2-5, with 8 bases that match TRBD1. Trimming removed 9 bases from V and 2 bases from J; junction bases left unmatched: 12. This CDR3 comprises 15 residues. Germline CDR1 SGHNT, CDR2 YYREEE (reference sequence). CDR3 nucleotides: TGTGCCACCAATCCGAGACAGGGGTTTCAAGAGACCCAGTACTTC. It codes for CATNPRQGFQETQYF.

The chain employs TRBV7-2 and TRBJ1-5; 9 nucleotides match TRBD1. V was clipped by 4 bases and J by 3 bases; unmatched bases: 10. Germline CDR1 SGHTA, CDR2 FQGNSA. This CDR3 spans 17 amino acids. CDR3 amino acids: CASSSGQGGMNNQPQHF. For the CDR3, the DNA is TGTGCCAGCAGCTCGGGACAGGGAGGGATGAACAATCAGCCCCAGCATTTT. Full variable domain (missing parts from reference TRBV7-2 and TRBJ1-5): GAGVSQSPSNKVTEKGKDVELRCDPISGHTALYWYRQSLGQGLEFLIYFQGNSAPDKSGLPSDRFSAERTGGSVSTLTIQRTQQEDSAVYLCASSSGQGGMNNQPQHFGDGTRLSIL.

CDR3 nucleotide sequence: TGTGCCATCAGTGAGTCCCGGGGTGTCACAGATACGCAGTATTTT. Its protein product is CAISESRGVTDTQYF. V and J are TRBV10-3 and TRBJ2-3; D is perhaps TRBD2 (5 bases). V was pared by 0 bases and J by 2 bases, with 9 bases between. Germline V gene data show CDR1 as ENHRY and CDR2 as SYGVKD. This CDR3 is built from 15 residues.

The chain carries TRBV10-2 and TRBJ2-7; D remains unclear. The CDR3 sequence is 14 residues long. Germline V gives CDR1 WSHSY, CDR2 SAAADI. Deletions cut 0 bases from V and 1 base from J, with 7 bases between. CDR3 sequence: CASSESPESYEQYF. The CDR3 DNA is TGCGCCAGCAGTGAGTCCCCGGAGTCCTACGAGCAGTACTTC.

The chain links TRBV4-2 to TRBJ1-2; D not certain. With 0 bases removed from V and 4 bases from J, the gap between germline ends came to 12 bases. Germline V CDR1 and CDR2: LGHNA, YNFKEQ. The CDR3 contains 15 residues. CDR3 residues: CASSQDLGSVYGYTF. DNA of the CDR3: TGTGCCAGCAGCCAAGATTTAGGAAGTGTCTATGGCTACACCTTC.

For the CDR3, the DNA is TGCGCCAGCAGCCAAGAAGGGGGGGATCCGGATACGCAGTATTTT. Protein: CASSQEGGDPDTQYF. V gene TRBV4-1 combines with J gene TRBJ2-3; weak D call: TRBD2 (7 bases). The CDR3 loop spans 15 amino acids. V lost 0 bases and J lost 6, with 13 bases in between. Germline CDR1 and CDR2: MGHRA and YSYEKL.

J is TRBJ2-2 and V is TRBV7-2; D gene unclear. The CDR3 runs 17 residues. V dropped 8 bases and J dropped 0 bases, with 19 bases sitting between them. Germline CDR1 and CDR2: SGHTA and FQGNSA. The CDR3 coding sequence is TGTGCCAGCTACCCCTATCGTGGGCTAGCGAACACCGGGGAGCTGTTTTTT. Residues: CASYPYRGLANTGELFF. Based on the CDR3 plus reference TRBV7-2 and TRBJ2-2, the full variable domain is GAGVSQSPSNKVTEKGKDVELRCDPISGHTALYWYRQSLGQGLEFLIYFQGNSAPDKSGLPSDRFSAERTGGSVSTLTIQRTQQEDSAVYLCASYPYRGLANTGELFFGEGSRLTVL.

The chain combines TRBV18 with TRBJ2-3, with TRBD2 identical over 10 bases. The CDR3 totals 16 residues. After removal of 6 bases from V and 1 base from J, the junction contained 7 bases not matched to a gene. Germline CDR1 is KGHSH and CDR2 is LQKENI. The CDR3: CASSPSSGRGTDTQYF. In DNA form, the CDR3 reads TGTGCCAGCTCGCCTTCTAGCGGGAGAGGCACAGATACGCAGTATTTT.

With regard to this clone: The junction departs from germline at one end; a sequencing error may be responsible. The chain combines TRBV6-6 with TRBJ1-3, with unresolved D. Germline-derived CDR1 and CDR2 are MNHNY and SVGAGI (reference sequence). This CDR3 comprises 14 residues. The CDR3 bases are TGTGCCAGCAGTTCCTACAGCGGAACCCTCCTTCCCGATTTT. Protein sequence: CASSSYSGTLLPDF.

Notes on this clone: This sample includes further DNA sequences coding for the same CDR3. The rearrangement uses TRBV2 and TRBJ1-2; no firm D call. The CDR3 spans 12 residues. The germline V gene encodes CDR1 SNHLY and CDR2 FYNNEI. The V gene lost 1 base and the J gene lost 4 bases, with 4 bases spanning the gap. CDR3 region: CASSEGLYGYTF. DNA for the CDR3: TGTGCCAGCAGTGAAGGTCTCTATGGCTACACCTTC.

The chain combines TRBV2 with TRBJ2-6; 7 bases match TRBD2. Trimming took 5 bases from V and 0 from J; bases not matched to a gene: 7. CDR1 and CDR2 (germline): SNHLY, FYNNEI. CDR3 length: 17 residues. CDR3 coding DNA: TGTGCCAGCAGTCCTCAGGGAGGGGTCTCTGGGGCCAACGTCCTGACTTTC. Translation: CASSPQGGVSGANVLTF.

The chain joins TRBV7-9 to TRBJ1-2, with TRBD1 as a possible D gene (6 bases). Germline lookup yields CDR1 SEHNR and CDR2 FQNEAQ (reference sequence). V lost 2 bases and J 7 bases, leaving 20 bases between the germline ends. CDR3 length: 16 residues. The CDR3: CASSLLGQGRYGGYTF. CDR3 bases: TGTGCCAGCAGCTTATTGGGTCAGGGGCGTTATGGTGGCTACACCTTC.

The chain combines TRBV18 with TRBJ2-7, with a tentative D call TRBD1 (5 bases). Per the germline V gene, CDR1 is KGHSH and CDR2 is LQKENI. The CDR3 has 14 residues. The V end was cut by 6 bases, the J end by 3 bases, with 15 bases between. This CDR3 reads CASSRGDDSYEQYF. DNA for the CDR3: TGTGCCAGCTCCCGTGGGGATGACAGCTACGAGCAGTACTTC.

The chain combines TRBV7-9 with TRBJ1-4; TRBD1 might be the D (5 bases). V gave up 5 bases and J gave up 4 bases, with 11 bases separating them. The CDR3 is 14 residues long. Germline assignment: CDR1 SEHNR and CDR2 FQNEAQ (reference sequence). In DNA form, the CDR3 reads TGTGCCAGCAGCCCGGGTAGGGGTAATGAAAAACTGTTTTTT. It translates to CASSPGRGNEKLFF. The complete variable domain, with remaining parts taken from reference TRBV7-9 and TRBJ1-4, reads DTGVSQNPRHKITKRGQNVTFRCDPISEHNRLYWYRQTLGQGPEFLTYFQNEAQLEKSRLLSDRFSAERPKGSFSTLEIQRTEQGDSAMYLCASSPGRGNEKLFFGSGTQLSVL.

The V and J genes are TRBV9 and TRBJ2-5; 9 positions agree with TRBD2. CDR1 is SGDLS, CDR2 YYNGEE, per germline. With 4 bases clipped from V and 5 bases from J, the junction kept 9 bases outside the gene matches. The CDR3 is 15 amino acids. Written as DNA, the CDR3 is TGTGCCAGCAGCCCTCGGACTAGCGTCTACGAGACCCAGTACTTC. Translation gives CASSPRTSVYETQYF.

This chain uses TRBV6-6 with TRBJ2-1; 10 nucleotides line up with TRBD2. CDR1 and CDR2 from the germline V gene are MNHNY and SVGAGI (reference sequence). CDR3 length: 14 amino acids. V was clipped by 5 bases and J by 6 bases; unmatched bases: 4. CDR3 in amino acids: CASSGTSESNEQFF. CDR3 coding DNA: TGTGCCAGCAGTGGGACTAGCGAAAGCAATGAGCAGTTCTTC.